The 15 T cell receptor beta chains below were found in one sample sequenced in a study of blood T cell repertoires in COVID-19. TCRdb's copy holds only in-frame clones and misses some; the assay was immunoSEQ multiplex PCR. The data hold approximately 230,000 clones, with approximately 90% observed a single time. Sequencing input: PBMCs or T cells enriched from blood (not recorded which). Source of these receptors: a man aged 35 to 55 who had recovered from COVID-19.

The chain uses TRBV5-6 and TRBJ2-5, with 11 bases lining up with TRBD2. Germline trimming cut 0 bases from V and 4 bases from J; bases unmatched to any gene: 2. This CDR3 contains 15 residues. Germline CDR1 reads SGHDT; CDR2 reads YYEEEE. CDR3 amino acids: CASSLVAGGPETQYF. The CDR3 DNA is TGTGCCAGCAGCTTGGTAGCGGGGGGGCCAGAGACCCAGTACTTC.

The chain uses TRBV15 and TRBJ1-6; TRBD1 matches at 9 bases. The CDR3 is made up of 17 amino acids. The germline V gene has CDR1 LNHNV and CDR2 YYDKDF (reference sequence). V was clipped by 1 base and J by 7 bases; unmatched bases: 8. CDR3 region: CATSRGGATGGNSPLHF. The DNA for the CDR3 is TGTGCCACCAGCAGAGGGGGGGCGACAGGGGGAAATTCACCCCTCCACTTT.

The rearrangement uses TRBV3-1 (or the pseudogene TRBV3-2) and TRBJ1-1; 7 positions match TRBD1. After removal of 0 bases from V and 0 bases from J, the junction contained 4 bases not matched to a gene. This CDR3 comprises 16 residues. Germline loops: CDR1 LGHDT, CDR2 YNNKEL (reference sequence). The CDR3 nucleotides read TGTGCCAGCAGCCAAGATGCCACAGGGGTGAACACTGAAGCTTTCTTT. Translating gives CASSQDATGVNTEAFF.

The chain uses TRBV7-9 and TRBJ2-3, with D perhaps TRBD2 (6 bases). V lost 5 bases to trimming and J lost 1 base, with 16 bases between them. The germline CDR1 and CDR2 sequences are SEHNR and FQNEAQ (reference sequence). The CDR3 spans 16 residues. The CDR3 region has the DNA TGTGCCAGCAGCCCCCGGGGGTGGAGACGCACAGATACGCAGTATTTT. The encoded protein is CASSPRGWRRTDTQYF.

This chain connects TRBV3-1 (or the pseudogene TRBV3-2) to TRBJ1-5; no definite D call. Germline assignment: CDR1 LGHDT and CDR2 YNNKEL (reference sequence). This CDR3 has 15 amino acids. Trimming cost V 1 base and J 3 bases, with 10 bases left between them. CDR3 sequence reads: CASSQGADYNQPQHF. CDR3 DNA sequence: TGTGCCAGCAGCCAAGGGGCCGATTACAATCAGCCCCAGCATTTT.

The chain couples TRBV23-1 to TRBJ1-1; 7 positions match TRBD1. TRBV23-1 is marked as an open reading frame, function uncertain. The CDR3 extends over 13 amino acids. V trimming: 2 bases; J trimming: 10 bases; junction bases outside the gene matches: 7. As DNA, the CDR3 is TGCGCCAGCAGTCAAGAGACAGGGCACGTAGCTTTCTTT. Protein sequence: CASSQETGHVAFF.

The chain is built from TRBV30 and TRBJ1-1; D remains ambiguous. Between the trimmed V and J ends, which lost 2 bases and 2 bases, there was a span of 6 bases. Germline CDR1 reads GTSNPN; CDR2 reads SVGIG (reference sequence). The CDR3 covers 12 residues. The CDR3 sequence: CAWSHSNTEAFF. The CDR3 DNA follows: TGTGCCTGGAGTCACAGTAACACTGAAGCTTTCTTT.

This chain connects TRBV10-1 to TRBJ2-1, with TRBD1 matching 7 bases. V lost 1 base and J lost 8; bases outside the gene matches: 2. The germline CDR1 and CDR2 sequences are WNHNN and SYGVQD (reference sequence). This CDR3 contains 13 residues. CDR3 residues: CASSELGGYEQFF. The CDR3 DNA is TGCGCCAGCAGTGAGTTAGGGGGCTATGAGCAGTTCTTC.

This rearrangement joins TRBV30 to TRBJ1-1; D is undetermined. Deletions cut 6 bases from V and 0 bases from J, with 5 bases between. The CDR3 length is 11 residues. The germline V gene has CDR1 GTSNPN and CDR2 SVGIG (reference sequence). The CDR3 DNA reads TGTGCCTGCAGGATGAACACTGAAGCTTTCTTT. Protein: CACRMNTEAFF.

This chain uses TRBV18 with TRBJ2-7; 7 bases fit TRBD2. Germline loops: CDR1 KGHSH, CDR2 LQKENI. The V and J ends lost 2 bases and 0 bases, in that order; junction bases with no gene match: 1. The CDR3 covers 14 residues. CDR3 DNA sequence: TGTGCCAGCTCACCAGCGGGAGCCTCCTACGAGCAGTACTTC. Translated, it gives CASSPAGASYEQYF. The entire variable domain, with the rest obtained from reference TRBV18 and TRBJ2-7, is as follows: NAGVMQNPRHLVRRRGQEARLRCSPMKGHSHVYWYRQLPEEGLKFMVYLQKENIIDESGMPKERFSAEFPKEGPSILRIQQVVRGDSAAYFCASSPAGASYEQYFGPGTRLTVT.

V usage is TRBV9 and J usage is TRBJ2-7, with 11 positions matching TRBD2. V lost 1 base to trimming and J lost 2 bases; unmatched junction nucleotides: 2. The germline V gene has CDR1 SGDLS and CDR2 YYNGEE. The CDR3 totals 15 residues. The DNA for the CDR3 is TGTGCCAGCAGCGTACTAGCGGGGGGTCCCTACGAGCAGTACTTC. Protein: CASSVLAGGPYEQYF.

The chain has TRBV7-9 and TRBJ1-1; TRBD1 might be the D (5 bases). The V gene lost 6 bases and the J gene lost 4 bases, with 21 bases spanning the gap. This CDR3 is built from 16 residues. CDR1 and CDR2 (germline): SEHNR, FQNEAQ (reference sequence). CDR3 nucleotides: TGTGCCAGCAGACAACACCCCAGGGAAAGGGGCACTGAAGCTTTCTTT. The encoded protein is CASRQHPRERGTEAFF.

The chain uses TRBV12-3 or TRBV12-4 and TRBJ1-2; a weak D match, TRBD1 (5 bases). This CDR3 comprises 11 residues. Trimming shortened V by 4 bases and J by 8 bases, and 8 bases separated the two germline ends. CDR3 region: CASSYDSGYTF. The CDR3 DNA sequence: TGTGCCAGCAGTTATGACAGCGGCTACACCTTC.

The CDR3: CATSREKYSLSYEQYF. DNA for the CDR3: TGTGCCACCAGCAGAGAAAAATACTCTTTGAGCTACGAGCAGTACTTC. V usage is TRBV15 and J usage is TRBJ2-7, with D uncertain. CDR3 length equals 16 residues. V dropped 0 bases and J dropped 3 bases, with 15 bases sitting between them. Germline V CDR1 and CDR2: LNHNV, YYDKDF (reference sequence).

The chain couples TRBV6-2 or TRBV6-3 to TRBJ1-5; 7 bases match TRBD1. Trimming removed 5 bases from V and 4 bases from J; junction bases left unmatched: 2. There are 13 residues in the CDR3. Germline V gene sequence: CDR1 MNHEY, CDR2 SVGEGT. The CDR3 bases are TGTGCCAGCAGTCCGGACAGGAATCAGCCCCAGCATTTT. Amino acids: CASSPDRNQPQHF.